This T cell receptor beta chain appears in the sequencing data of a study of chemoradiotherapy in HPV16-positive cancers. For the study at large: Candidate HPV-specific clones and shared TCR motifs came from a couple of HPV16-positive patients.

Method: immunoSEQ multiplex PCR; TCRdb's copy keeps in-frame clones and lacks some. The sample holds about 35,000 clones, about nine tenths seen once. Repeated repertoire sampling spanned the course of chemoradiotherapy. Trimming pared 5 bases from V and 1 base from J, leaving 12 bases between. CDR1 LNHNV and CDR2 YYDKDF come from the germline V gene (reference sequence). The CDR3 runs 15 residues. Study observations and caveats: In HPV16-positive patients, HPV-responsive T-cell expansion tracked better recurrence-free survival. Candidate HPV-specific clones and E7-related TCR motifs grew in tumor during treatment.

This clone was found once. Its cognate antigen is unknown. This TCR was sampled from a human donor with HPV-associated anogenital cancer. V is TRBV15 and J is TRBJ2-1; no clear D. Specimen: blood, collected from a patient who underwent chemoradiotherapy. The CDR3 reads CATSPGVGSYNEQFF. Written as DNA, the CDR3 is TGTGCCACCAGCCCCGGTGTAGGGTCCTACAATGAGCAGTTCTTC.